The table lists the clone carrying this T cell receptor (beta chain) with many counts. Its target is unknown. The CDR3 totals 14 residues. Germline V lookup: CDR1 MNHEY, CDR2 SVGAGI. Trimming stripped 5 bases from V and 2 bases from J, with 13 bases between. This entry is derived from a study of post-analysis software for immune sequencing data. Looking at the study overall: Secondary progressive, relapsing-remitting and progressive-relapsing multiple sclerosis were among the included disease courses.

Presence of unique molecular identifiers characterized the TCR beta cDNA libraries. TCRdb reprocessed the PCR reads via MiXCR and lists one record per CDR3 protein. This sample carries about 380,000 distinct CDR3 sequences, around a third of them seen once, and the ten largest clones take 13%. Study-level findings and limits: Controls showed lower frequencies than patients for 5 or 6 TRBV segments, and TRBV5-6, TRBV5-1 and TRBV20-1 were among these.

Material for sequencing was blood. The V call is TRBV6-5, the J call TRBJ2-7; D not certain. This sequence was found in a girl aged 10-17 years with multiple sclerosis. CDR3 loop: CASSRETIAYEQYF. CDR3 coding DNA: TGTGCCAGCAGTCGAGAAACTATCGCCTACGAGCAGTACTTC.